This passage covers 20 T cell receptor beta chains from one sample sequenced in a study of cytomegalovirus exposure and HLA in healthy donors. Amplification used 60 Vbeta primers and 13 Jbeta primers. Method: immunoSEQ multiplex PCR; TCRdb's copy keeps in-frame clones and lacks some. This repertoire shows about 200,000 clones, 65% to 85% found once; its top ten account for about 3%. Sequenced input: PBMCs. All receptors derive from a man under 40 in good health and CMV-seronegative.

V is TRBV7-6 and J is TRBJ2-7, with 9 bases identical to TRBD2. The CDR3 has 15 residues. V shed 1 base and J 3 bases; nucleotides not matched to a gene: 4. Germline V CDR1 and CDR2: SGHVS, FNYEAQ. The CDR3 reads CASSLVRGGSYEQYF. In DNA, the CDR3 is TGTGCCAGCAGCTTAGTGCGGGGGGGCAGCTACGAGCAGTACTTC.

The V call is TRBV13, the J call TRBJ2-2; D uncertain. V was clipped by 3 bases and J by 1 base, with 9 bases between them. Per germline, CDR1 PRHDT and CDR2 FYEKMQ (reference sequence). There are 15 residues in the CDR3. The CDR3 loop is CASSLGPKNTGELFF. For the CDR3, the DNA is TGTGCCAGCAGCTTGGGCCCAAAGAACACCGGGGAGCTGTTTTTT.

CDR3 loop: CASSLGTGLGHSNQPQHF. The CDR3 region has the DNA TGTGCCAGCAGCTTAGGGACAGGGCTTGGCCATAGCAATCAGCCCCAGCATTTT. The chain couples TRBV7-9 to TRBJ1-5; 8 bases match TRBD1. Germline loops: CDR1 SEHNR, CDR2 FQNEAQ (reference sequence). The CDR3 runs 18 residues. The ends lost 1 base at V and 0 bases at J; junction bases unmatched: 8.

The chain couples TRBV7-9 to TRBJ1-2; perhaps TRBD1 as D (6 bases). CDR1 SEHNR and CDR2 FQNEAQ come from the germline V gene (reference sequence). The V and J ends lost 4 bases and 8 bases respectively, with 11 bases between them. This CDR3 region has 12 residues. The CDR3 reads CASSSTGNGYTF. The CDR3 DNA reads as TGTGCCAGCAGCTCCACAGGGAACGGCTACACCTTC.

This chain connects TRBV28 to TRBJ2-2; the D gene is possibly TRBD1 (6 bases). Trimming shortened V by 3 bases and J by 4 bases, and 12 bases separated the two germline ends. CDR3 size: 15 residues. CDR1 is MDHEN and CDR2 is SYDVKM in the germline V gene. The DNA of the CDR3 is TGTGCCAGCAGTTTTATCAGGGGAGTCACCGGGGAGCTGTTTTTT. The encoded protein is CASSFIRGVTGELFF.

The chain uses TRBV7-2 and TRBJ2-1; 11 bases are a match to TRBD2. V lost 4 bases and J lost 5; bases outside the gene matches: 4. This CDR3 comprises 15 residues. Germline-derived CDR1 and CDR2 are SGHTA and FQGNSA. DNA for the CDR3: TGTGCCAGCAGCTCTAGCGGGGGGCCGAACAATGAGCAGTTCTTC. Residues: CASSSSGGPNNEQFF.

The chain combines TRBV7-9 with TRBJ2-7; TRBD1 is a possible D gene (5 bases). The CDR3 runs 16 residues. V gave up 8 bases and J gave up 0 bases, with 20 bases separating them. Germline V gene sequence: CDR1 SEHNR, CDR2 FQNEAQ (reference sequence). CDR3 DNA sequence: TGTGCCAGCTGGCCCCCCCGCGACAGTGTCTCCTACGAGCAGTACTTC. Protein: CASWPPRDSVSYEQYF.

The chain couples TRBV4-2 to TRBJ1-2; 9 nucleotides agree with TRBD1. The CDR3 extends over 17 amino acids. The germline CDR1 and CDR2 sequences are LGHNA and YNFKEQ. The J segment lost 6 bases and the V segment lost 1 base, leaving 12 bases of the junction unmatched. CDR3 loop: CASSQGAYRGRFDGYTF. In DNA form, the CDR3 reads TGTGCCAGCAGCCAAGGGGCCTACAGGGGGCGTTTCGATGGCTACACCTTC.

V usage is TRBV28 and J usage is TRBJ2-5, with TRBD2 identical over 10 bases. This CDR3 has 15 amino acids. Trimming removed 4 bases from V and 2 bases from J; junction bases left unmatched: 4. CDR1 MDHEN and CDR2 SYDVKM come from the germline V gene. CDR3 residues: CASSSSGGEQETQYF. CDR3 in DNA: TGTGCCAGCAGTTCAAGCGGGGGGGAACAAGAGACCCAGTACTTC.

V usage is TRBV13 and J usage is TRBJ2-5; unclear D gene. The CDR3 is made up of 13 amino acids. The germline CDR1 and CDR2 sequences are PRHDT and FYEKMQ (reference sequence). V shed 5 bases and J shed 5 bases, with 12 bases lying between them. The chain's CDR3 is CASSPRQVETQYF. The DNA of the CDR3 is TGTGCCAGCAGCCCCCGGCAGGTGGAGACCCAGTACTTC.

The chain has TRBV11-2 and TRBJ1-3, with 8 bases lining up with TRBD1. The CDR3 covers 18 residues. Germline-derived CDR1 and CDR2 are SGHAT and FQNNGV. V was clipped by 5 bases and J by 0 bases; unmatched bases: 12. The CDR3: CASSLLLTGVNSGNTIYF. The CDR3, as DNA: TGTGCCAGCAGCCTACTGTTGACAGGGGTTAACTCTGGAAACACCATATATTTT.

The chain has TRBV4-3 and TRBJ2-5; the match to TRBD2 covers 11 bases. Germline V lookup: CDR1 LGHNA, CDR2 YSLEER. The CDR3 extends over 15 amino acids. Germline trimming cut 2 bases from V and 5 bases from J; bases unmatched to any gene: 4. The CDR3 loop is CASSQSTSGGETQYF. In nucleotides, the CDR3 is TGCGCCAGCAGCCAAAGCACTAGCGGGGGTGAGACCCAGTACTTC.

The rearrangement joins TRBV27 to TRBJ1-3, with TRBD1 matching over 7 bases. Trimming took 4 bases from V and 2 from J; bases not matched to a gene: 5. This CDR3 spans 15 amino acids. In germline, CDR1 is MNHEY, CDR2 SMNVEV (reference sequence). As DNA, the CDR3 is TGTGCCAGCAGTTCAGAACAGGGGACTGGAAACACCATATATTTT. Its protein is CASSSEQGTGNTIYF.

The CDR3 is CASSRGSGDEQFF. Written as DNA, the CDR3 is TGCGCCAGCTCACGTGGTAGCGGGGATGAGCAGTTCTTC. The chain has TRBV5-1 and TRBJ2-1; 8 bases agree with TRBD2. The CDR3 loop spans 13 amino acids. The V segment lost 7 bases and the J segment 8 bases; nucleotides outside the gene matches: 8. The V gene's germline CDR1 is SGHRS and CDR2 YFSETQ.

This clone was detected only once. The chain links TRBV19 to TRBJ2-5; 14 bases match TRBD2. Judging by the DNA end, TRBJ2-7 fits better; the J call may be wrong. Germline V gene lookup returns CDR1 LNHDA and CDR2 SQIVND (reference sequence). The CDR3 is 14 residues long. CDR3 nucleotides: TGTGCCAGTAGTAAGGGACTAGCGGGGGACGAGCAGTACTTC. This codes for CASSKGLAGDEQYF.

This chain joins TRBV27 and TRBJ2-7; 8 bases map to TRBD2. Germline V gene sequence: CDR1 MNHEY, CDR2 SMNVEV (reference sequence). The trim removed 6 bases at V and 0 bases at J, leaving 4 bases unmatched. This CDR3 has 14 residues. The CDR3, as DNA: TGTGCCAGCAGGGATAGCGGGGTCTCCTACGAGCAGTACTTC. It encodes CASRDSGVSYEQYF.

This sequence joins TRBV7-2 and TRBJ2-1; 13 positions agree with TRBD2. The V gene end was trimmed by 1 base and the J gene end by 10 bases; junction bases not matched to a gene: 10. Looked up from germline, CDR1 is SGHTA and CDR2 is FQGNSA. The length of the CDR3 is 17 residues. CDR3 sequence reads: CASSLDLLAGGPEEQFF. The CDR3 bases are TGTGCCAGCAGCTTAGACCTACTAGCGGGGGGGCCTGAAGAGCAGTTCTTC.

This clone has a handful of counts. V gene TRBV6-6 combines with J gene TRBJ1-4; 7 bases agree with TRBD1. This CDR3 region has 11 residues. The V gene end was trimmed by 8 bases and the J gene end by 10 bases; junction bases not matched to a gene: 4. Germline CDR1 and CDR2: MNHNY and SVGAGI (reference sequence). The CDR3 is CASGGGGKLFF. The DNA for the CDR3 is TGTGCCAGCGGAGGGGGCGGAAAACTGTTTTTT.

The CDR3 sequence: CASSGPGAGSPLHF. CDR3 bases: TGTGCCAGCAGCGGTCCAGGGGCAGGGTCACCCCTCCACTTT. V gene TRBV9 combines with J gene TRBJ1-6; D may be TRBD1 (6 bases). The V and J ends lost 3 bases and 10 bases respectively, with 14 bases between them. CDR1 and CDR2 from the germline V gene are SGDLS and YYNGEE. The CDR3 is 14 residues long.

This clone was picked up one time. J is TRBJ2-2 and V is TRBV7-9, with 11 bases that match TRBD2. Germline loops: CDR1 SEHNR, CDR2 FQNEAQ (reference sequence). With V trimmed by 2 bases and J by 2 bases, 4 bases remained unmatched. This CDR3 has 17 residues. For the CDR3, the DNA is TGTGCCAGCAGCTTAACTAGCGGGGGACATAACACCGGGGAGCTGTTTTTT. Protein product: CASSLTSGGHNTGELFF.